These 24 T cell receptor beta chains originate from one sample sequenced in a study of OX40 agonist ivuxolimab in advanced cancers. Some clones are missing from TCRdb's copy, which holds only in-frame ones; the method was immunoSEQ multiplex PCR. The sample has approximately 100,000 clones; about 85% are singletons. The starting material was CD4+ or CD8+ T cells sorted from blood, obtained in a trial of the OX40 agonist ivuxolimab. These receptors all stem from an adult with an advanced solid tumor such as melanoma, head and neck, liver or kidney cancer.

The V gene is TRBV27, the J gene TRBJ2-2; TRBD1 matches at 9 bases. The CDR3 spans 15 residues. Germline assignment: CDR1 MNHEY and CDR2 SMNVEV (reference sequence). V shed 6 bases and J 8 bases; nucleotides not matched to a gene: 10. The CDR3 sequence: CASRHRTGERGELFF. Written as DNA, the CDR3 is TGTGCCAGCAGACACCGGACAGGGGAAAGGGGGGAGCTGTTTTTT.

The V call is TRBV27, the J call TRBJ2-7; TRBD1 agrees at 8 bases. The CDR3 is 16 residues long. Germline values: CDR1 MNHEY, CDR2 SMNVEV (reference sequence). Trimming removed 5 bases from V and 3 bases from J; junction bases left unmatched: 12. CDR3 in DNA: TGTGCCAGCAGTGATCTGAAGGACAGGGATGGCTACGAGCAGTACTTC. Translated: CASSDLKDRDGYEQYF.

This sequence joins TRBV28 and TRBJ2-7; D is undetermined. Per germline, CDR1 MDHEN and CDR2 SYDVKM. Trimming removed 3 bases at V and 6 bases at J, with 9 bases between. This CDR3 is built from 12 residues. Written as DNA, the CDR3 is TGTGCCAGCAGTTTTTCGGAGACCGAGCAGTACTTC. Residues: CASSFSETEQYF.

As DNA, the CDR3 is TGTGCCAGCAGCCAGATTGGTAATACCCGGGACAGGTTAGACACTGAAGCTTTCTTT. Translated, it gives CASSQIGNTRDRLDTEAFF. The rearrangement links TRBV14 to TRBJ1-1, with 8 bases matching TRBD1. This CDR3 comprises 19 residues. CDR1 SGHDN and CDR2 FVKESK come from the germline V gene. J lost 3 bases, V lost 3 bases, and 18 bases had no gene match.

The chain has TRBV7-2 and TRBJ2-7, with 13 bases aligning to TRBD2. The CDR3 extends over 14 amino acids. CDR1 SGHTA and CDR2 FQGNSA come from the germline V gene. After removal of 5 bases from V and 6 bases from J, the junction contained 4 bases not matched to a gene. CDR3 DNA: TGTGCCAGCAGCCCCGGGACTAGCGGGATCGAGCAGTACTTC. Its protein product is CASSPGTSGIEQYF.

The chain recombines TRBV11-2 with TRBJ2-1; D is ambiguous. Germline V gene sequence: CDR1 SGHAT, CDR2 FQNNGV. There are 13 residues in the CDR3. The ends were cut back, 1 base at V and 7 bases at J, with 8 bases in the middle. CDR3: CASSLVSRNEQFF. CDR3 sequence (DNA): TGTGCCAGCAGCTTAGTAAGTAGAAATGAGCAGTTCTTC. The whole variable domain, remainder taken from reference TRBV11-2 and TRBJ2-1, is EAGVAQSPRYKIIEKRQSVAFWCNPISGHATLYWYQQILGQGPKLLIQFQNNGVVDDSQLPKDRFSAERLKGVDSTLKIQPAKLEDSAVYLCASSLVSRNEQFFGPGTRLTVL.

The rearrangement links TRBV30 to TRBJ2-3; D may be TRBD2 (5 bases). The V end was cut by 4 bases, the J end by 6 bases, with 11 bases between. There are 12 residues in the CDR3. Germline V gene data show CDR1 as GTSNPN and CDR2 as SVGIG (reference sequence). CDR3 coding DNA: TGTGCCTGGAAAGCGGAGGCCGATACGCAGTATTTT. This codes for CAWKAEADTQYF. The whole variable domain, filled in from reference TRBV30 and TRBJ2-3, reads SQTIHQWPATLVQPVGSPLSLECTVEGTSNPNLYWYRQAAGRGLQLLFYSVGIGQISSEVPQNLSASRPQDRQFILSSKKLLLSDSGFYLCAWKAEADTQYFGPGTRLTVL.

This sequence joins TRBV5-1 and TRBJ2-1; a possible D gene is TRBD2 (7 bases). From germline, CDR1 is SGHRS and CDR2 YFSETQ. The V and J ends lost 4 bases and 3 bases respectively, with 14 bases between them. This CDR3 has 15 residues. The CDR3: CASSRPGGFYNEQFF. The CDR3 DNA is TGCGCCAGCAGCCGTCCGGGGGGCTTCTACAATGAGCAGTTCTTC.

The gene calls are TRBV7-3 and TRBJ2-1, with D perhaps TRBD1 (6 bases). Germline V gene sequence: CDR1 SGHTA, CDR2 FQGTGA. Trimming shortened V by 5 bases and J by 0 bases, and 11 bases separated the two germline ends. The CDR3 extends over 15 amino acids. CDR3 region: CASSEQGSSYNEQFF. Written as DNA, the CDR3 is TGTGCCAGCAGCGAACAGGGAAGCTCCTACAATGAGCAGTTCTTC. The entire variable domain, with the rest obtained from reference TRBV7-3 and TRBJ2-1, is as follows: GAGVSQTPSNKVTEKGKYVELRCDPISGHTALYWYRQSLGQGPEFLIYFQGTGAADDSGLPNDRFFAVRPEGSVSTLKIQRTERGDSAVYLCASSEQGSSYNEQFFGPGTRLTVL.

This clone was detected only once. This chain connects TRBV5-5 to TRBJ1-2, with D unresolved. V lost 0 bases to trimming and J lost 4 bases, with 10 bases between them. This CDR3 is 14 amino acids long. Per germline, CDR1 SGHKS and CDR2 YYEKEE (reference sequence). CDR3 DNA sequence: TGTGCCAGCAGCTTGGAGGTGGACTCCTATGGCTACACCTTC. This sequence encodes CASSLEVDSYGYTF.

In nucleotides, the CDR3 is TGTGCCAGCAGGCGACAGGGGAAACATCAGCCCCAGCATTTT. Translation gives CASRRQGKHQPQHF. The chain uses TRBV6-5 and TRBJ1-5, with 8 bases aligning to TRBD1. The CDR3 is 14 amino acids. Trimming took 6 bases from V and 5 from J; bases not matched to a gene: 6. Germline V gene sequence: CDR1 MNHEY, CDR2 SVGAGI.

This clone was detected once. The chain carries TRBV5-5 and TRBJ1-5; D is possibly TRBD1 (6 bases). Germline V lookup: CDR1 SGHKS, CDR2 YYEKEE (reference sequence). This CDR3 has 15 amino acids. Trimming removed 5 bases at V and 5 bases at J, with 17 bases between. CDR3 nucleotides: TGTGCCAGCAGTCTGGCCGGGACACACGATCAGCCCCAGCATTTT. This codes for CASSLAGTHDQPQHF.

The rearrangement joins TRBV11-2 to TRBJ2-7; D is tentatively TRBD1 or TRBD2 (5 bases each). Germline-derived CDR1 and CDR2 are SGHAT and FQNNGV. The CDR3 spans 16 residues. V was shortened by 4 bases and J by 2 bases, with 18 bases between the two germline ends. As DNA, the CDR3 is TGTGCCAGCAGCTCCGCAGGCCGGGACGGACCCTACGAGCAGTACTTC. Translated, it gives CASSSAGRDGPYEQYF.

This clone was seen only once. This chain links TRBV25-1 with TRBJ2-2, with unresolved D. The ends were cut back, 6 bases at V and 5 bases at J, with 10 bases in the middle. The CDR3 is 13 amino acids. CDR1 and CDR2 (germline): MGHDK, SYGVNS. The CDR3: CASRLDSTGELFF. CDR3 DNA sequence: TGTGCCAGCAGGCTCGACTCGACCGGGGAGCTGTTTTTT.

The CDR3 sequence: CASSMGLAGEKAYNEQFF. CDR3 DNA sequence: TGTGCCAGCAGCATGGGACTAGCGGGAGAGAAAGCCTACAATGAGCAGTTCTTC. The chain employs TRBV9 and TRBJ2-1, with 14 bases aligning to TRBD2. Trimming at V came to 4 bases and at J to 2 bases, leaving 8 bases not matched to a gene. Germline V gene data show CDR1 as SGDLS and CDR2 as YYNGEE. The CDR3 has 18 amino acids.

About this clone itself: The junction departs from the called germline gene at one end, perhaps through a read error. The V gene is TRBV4-1, the J gene TRBJ2-5; unclear D gene. Germline CDR1 MGHRA, CDR2 YSYEKL. The CDR3 covers 15 residues. CDR3 DNA sequence: TGCGCCAGCAGCCAAGAAGCCGTATTCTCAAGAGAGTTGGACTTC. Amino acids: CASSQEAVFSRELDF.

The rearrangement joins TRBV14 to TRBJ2-1; D gene uncertain. Germline CDR1 is SGHDN and CDR2 is FVKESK. The CDR3 contains 15 residues. V lost 1 base, J lost 2 bases, and 9 bases lay in between. The CDR3 sequence is CASSQVGPPYNEQFF. The CDR3 DNA is TGTGCCAGCAGCCAAGTCGGGCCCCCCTACAATGAGCAGTTCTTC.

This rearrangement joins TRBV12-5 to TRBJ2-7; tentatively, D is TRBD1 (5 bases). The germline CDR1 and CDR2 sequences are LGHNT and FRNRAP. The CDR3 contains 16 residues. V lost 5 bases to trimming and J lost 2 bases, with 19 bases between them. DNA for the CDR3: TGTGCTAGTGGTATCCGGACAATTACCGATACCTACGAGCAGTACTTC. Translated: CASGIRTITDTYEQYF.

The V and J genes are TRBV10-3 and TRBJ2-7, with 8 bases fitting TRBD1. There are 16 residues in the CDR3. V lost 2 bases to trimming and J lost 4 bases; unmatched junction nucleotides: 10. Germline assignment: CDR1 ENHRY and CDR2 SYGVKD. The CDR3 is CAISEGYTTGEYEQYF. The CDR3 nucleotides read TGTGCCATCAGTGAGGGTTACACGACAGGGGAATACGAGCAGTACTTC.

The chain employs TRBV4-1 and TRBJ2-7; no clear D gene. Deletions cut 1 base from V and 4 bases from J, with 11 bases between. The CDR3 covers 14 residues. The germline CDR1 and CDR2 sequences are MGHRA and YSYEKL. CDR3 in amino acids: CASSQVPTAYEQYF. CDR3 DNA: TGCGCCAGCAGCCAAGTCCCGACCGCTTACGAGCAGTACTTC.

V is TRBV2 and J is TRBJ2-1; 7 bases are shared with TRBD2. Per germline, CDR1 SNHLY and CDR2 FYNNEI. This CDR3 region has 13 residues. V gave up 8 bases and J gave up 4 bases; unmatched junction bases: 5. Here the CDR3 DNA reads TGTGCCAGCGGGGGGGAGTTATACAATGAGCAGTTCTTC. It codes for CASGGELYNEQFF.

The rearrangement uses TRBV2 and TRBJ2-7; D may be TRBD1 (5 bases). Trimming cost V 6 bases and J 0 bases, with 9 bases left between them. Germline values: CDR1 SNHLY, CDR2 FYNNEI. This CDR3 is 13 amino acids long. The CDR3 sequence is CASRPDSSYEQYF. The CDR3 coding sequence is TGTGCCAGCAGGCCAGACAGCTCCTACGAGCAGTACTTC.

This clone was found a few times. V usage is TRBV19 and J usage is TRBJ2-2; D remains ambiguous. V was cut by 1 base and J by 6 bases, with 15 bases left in between. Germline V gene lookup returns CDR1 LNHDA and CDR2 SQIVND (reference sequence). CDR3 size: 16 residues. The CDR3 spells CASSIGVSMSSGELFF. CDR3 nucleotide sequence: TGTGCCAGTAGTATAGGGGTCAGTATGTCATCCGGGGAGCTGTTTTTT. Combining the CDR3 with reference TRBV19 and TRBJ2-2 gives the whole variable domain DGGITQSPKYLFRKEGQNVTLSCEQNLNHDAMYWYRQDPGQGLRLIYYSQIVNDFQKGDIAEGYSVSREKKESFPLTVTSAQKNPTAFYLCASSIGVSMSSGELFFGEGSRLTVL.

The chain joins TRBV2 to TRBJ2-7; 8 bases fit TRBD1. V was pared by 7 bases and J by 3 bases, with 11 bases of the junction left unmatched. From germline, CDR1 is SNHLY and CDR2 FYNNEI. The CDR3 loop spans 15 amino acids. CDR3 in DNA: TGTGCCAGCACCGGCCGGGCAGGGGGCATCTACGAGCAGTACTTC. Its translation is CASTGRAGGIYEQYF.